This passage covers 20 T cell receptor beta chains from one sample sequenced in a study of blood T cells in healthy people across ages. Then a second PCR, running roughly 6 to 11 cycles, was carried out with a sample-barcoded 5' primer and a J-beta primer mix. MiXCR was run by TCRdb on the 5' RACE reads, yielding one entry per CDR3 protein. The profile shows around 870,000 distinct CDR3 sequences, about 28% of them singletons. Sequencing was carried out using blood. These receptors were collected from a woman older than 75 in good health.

The DNA of the CDR3 is TGTGCCAGCATTCAAGGGGGACCGATTAATTCACCCCTCCACTTT. It specifies CASIQGGPINSPLHF. The rearrangement uses TRBV2 and TRBJ1-6; D is possibly TRBD1 (6 bases). V was trimmed by 7 bases and J by 6 bases, leaving 16 bases between them. CDR1 and CDR2 (germline): SNHLY, FYNNEI. This CDR3 spans 15 amino acids.

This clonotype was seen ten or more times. The CDR3 DNA is TGCAGTGTCCCCTACCATAGCACAGATACGCAGTATTTT. Translation gives CSVPYHSTDTQYF. This chain joins TRBV20-1 and TRBJ2-3, with D unresolved. Per the germline V gene, CDR1 is DFQATT and CDR2 is SNEGSKA (reference sequence). The CDR3 is 13 residues long. V lost 7 bases, J lost 0 bases, and 11 bases lay in between.

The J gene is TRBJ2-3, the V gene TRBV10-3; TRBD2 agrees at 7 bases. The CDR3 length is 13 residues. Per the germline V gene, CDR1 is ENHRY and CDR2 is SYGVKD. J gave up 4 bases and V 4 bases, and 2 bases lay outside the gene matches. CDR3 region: CAISGEGADTQYF. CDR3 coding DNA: TGTGCCATCAGTGGGGAGGGAGCAGATACGCAGTATTTT.

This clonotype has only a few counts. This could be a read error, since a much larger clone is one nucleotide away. The CDR3 region is CASRTNTQEQYF. The CDR3, as DNA: TGTGCCAGCAGGACCAATACCCAGGAGCAGTACTTC. The chain has TRBV6-5 and TRBJ2-7; no clear D gene. Trimming removed 6 bases from V and 7 bases from J, with 13 bases in between. The V gene's germline CDR1 is MNHEY and CDR2 SVGAGI. The CDR3 runs 12 residues.

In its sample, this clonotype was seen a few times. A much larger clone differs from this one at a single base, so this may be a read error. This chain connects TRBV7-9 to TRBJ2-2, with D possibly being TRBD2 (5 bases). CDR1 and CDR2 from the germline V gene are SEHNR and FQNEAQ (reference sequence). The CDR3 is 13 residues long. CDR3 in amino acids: CAGSLLEVGELFF. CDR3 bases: TGTGCCGGCAGCCTACTAGAGGTCGGGGAGCTGTTTTTT.

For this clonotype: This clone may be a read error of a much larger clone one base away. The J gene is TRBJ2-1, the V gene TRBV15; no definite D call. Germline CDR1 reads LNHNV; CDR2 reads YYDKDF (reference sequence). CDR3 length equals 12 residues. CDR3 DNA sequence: TGTGCCACCGGCAGAGATGGCGATGAGCAGTTCTTC. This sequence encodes CATGRDGDEQFF.

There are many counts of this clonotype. The CDR3 DNA reads as TGTGCCAGCAGCGCCTACGCGGGGGGTGGCACAGATACGCAGTATTTT. Translating gives CASSAYAGGGTDTQYF. The chain is built from TRBV7-2 and TRBJ2-3; TRBD2 matches 8 bases. The trim removed 5 bases at V and 1 base at J, leaving 8 bases unmatched. Germline lookup yields CDR1 SGHTA and CDR2 FQGNSA. CDR3 length: 16 residues.

The CDR3 is CASRFGQGLYGYTF. CDR3 bases: TGTGCCAGCAGATTTGGACAGGGACTCTATGGCTACACCTTC. The V gene is TRBV12-3 or TRBV12-4, the J gene TRBJ1-2; 8 nucleotides match TRBD1. This CDR3 contains 14 residues. With 6 bases clipped from V and 4 bases from J, the junction kept 7 bases outside the gene matches.

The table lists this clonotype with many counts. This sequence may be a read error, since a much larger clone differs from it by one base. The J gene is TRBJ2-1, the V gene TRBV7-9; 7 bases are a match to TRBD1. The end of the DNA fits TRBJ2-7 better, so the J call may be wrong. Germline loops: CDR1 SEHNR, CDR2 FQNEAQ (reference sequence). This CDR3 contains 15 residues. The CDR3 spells CASRDEGATYNEQYF. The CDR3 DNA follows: TGTGCCAGCAGAGACGAGGGGGCCACCTACAATGAGCAGTACTTC.

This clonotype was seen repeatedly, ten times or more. CDR3: CASSSREGNTEAFF. The CDR3 nucleotides are TGTGCCAGCAGCTCCAGGGAGGGGAACACTGAAGCTTTCTTT. V and J are TRBV5-5 and TRBJ1-1, with D tentatively TRBD1 (5 bases). Trimming took off 3 bases at V and 1 base at J, with 10 bases between the two ends. The CDR3 length is 14 residues. Germline V gives CDR1 SGHKS, CDR2 YYEKEE (reference sequence).

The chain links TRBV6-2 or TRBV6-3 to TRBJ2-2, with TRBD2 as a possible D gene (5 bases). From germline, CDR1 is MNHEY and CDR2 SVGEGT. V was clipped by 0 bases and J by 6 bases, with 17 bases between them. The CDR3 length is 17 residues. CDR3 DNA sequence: TGTGCCAGCAGTTACTCAGGCGAGGGCCTAGAACCCGGGGAGCTGTTTTTT. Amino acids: CASSYSGEGLEPGELFF.

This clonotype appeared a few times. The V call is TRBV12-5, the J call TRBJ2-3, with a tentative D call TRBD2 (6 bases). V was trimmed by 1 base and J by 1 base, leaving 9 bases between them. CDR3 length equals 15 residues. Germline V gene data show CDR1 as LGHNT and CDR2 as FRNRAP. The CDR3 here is CASGLGGVGTDTQYF. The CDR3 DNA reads TGTGCTAGTGGTTTGGGGGGGGTAGGCACAGATACGCAGTATTTT.

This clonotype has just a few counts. CDR3 in amino acids: CSARGGGGEAFF. The DNA for the CDR3 is TGCAGTGCTAGAGGGGGGGGCGGTGAAGCTTTCTTT. The chain employs TRBV20-1 and TRBJ1-1; D may be TRBD1 (6 bases). V lost 1 base and J 7 bases, leaving 10 bases between the germline ends. Per germline, CDR1 DFQATT and CDR2 SNEGSKA (reference sequence). This CDR3 has 12 amino acids.

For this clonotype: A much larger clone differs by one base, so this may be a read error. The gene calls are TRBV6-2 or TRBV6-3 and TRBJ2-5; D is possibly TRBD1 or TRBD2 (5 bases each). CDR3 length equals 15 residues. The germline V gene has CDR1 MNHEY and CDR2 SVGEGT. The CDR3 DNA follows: TGTGCCAGCAGTTACTCCCTCGGGACCCAAGGGACCCAGTACTTC. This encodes CASSYSLGTQGTQYF.

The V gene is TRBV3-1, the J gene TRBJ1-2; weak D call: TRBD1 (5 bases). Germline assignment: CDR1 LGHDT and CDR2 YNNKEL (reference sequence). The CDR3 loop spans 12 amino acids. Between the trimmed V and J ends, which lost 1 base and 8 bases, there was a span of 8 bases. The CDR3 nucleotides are TGTGCCAGCAGCCAAGCTGAGGGGGGCTACACCTTC. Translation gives CASSQAEGGYTF.

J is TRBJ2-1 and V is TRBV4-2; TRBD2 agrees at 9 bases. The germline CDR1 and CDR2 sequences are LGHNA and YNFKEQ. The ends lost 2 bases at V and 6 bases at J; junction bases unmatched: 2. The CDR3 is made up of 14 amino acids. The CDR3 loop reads CASSQRRGGNEQFF. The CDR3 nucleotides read TGTGCCAGCAGCCAAAGGCGGGGGGGCAATGAGCAGTTCTTC.

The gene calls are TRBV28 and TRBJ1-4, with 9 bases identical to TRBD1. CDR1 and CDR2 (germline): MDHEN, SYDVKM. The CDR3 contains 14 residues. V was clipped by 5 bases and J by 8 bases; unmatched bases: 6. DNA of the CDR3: TGTGCCAGCAGTATACAGGGGGCAAACGAAAAACTGTTTTTT. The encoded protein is CASSIQGANEKLFF.

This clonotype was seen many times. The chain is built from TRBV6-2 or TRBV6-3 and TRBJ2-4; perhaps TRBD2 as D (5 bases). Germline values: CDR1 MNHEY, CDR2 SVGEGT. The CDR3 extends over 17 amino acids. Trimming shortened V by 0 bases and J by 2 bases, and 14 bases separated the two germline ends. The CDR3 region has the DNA TGTGCCAGCAGTTACTCGGAGAGGGATAGAACCAAAAACATTCAGTACTTC. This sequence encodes CASSYSERDRTKNIQYF.

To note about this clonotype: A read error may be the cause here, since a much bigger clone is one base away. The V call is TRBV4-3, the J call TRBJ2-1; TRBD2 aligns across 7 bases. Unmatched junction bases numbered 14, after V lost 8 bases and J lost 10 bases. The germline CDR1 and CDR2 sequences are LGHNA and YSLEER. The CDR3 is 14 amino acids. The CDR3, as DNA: TGCGCCAGCGGCCGGGTAGCGGGCGCTAAGGAGCAGTTCTTC. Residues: CASGRVAGAKEQFF.

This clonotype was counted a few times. This CDR3 is CASSLDLGGVNTGELFF. In nucleotides, the CDR3 is TGTGCCAGCAGCTTAGACTTGGGGGGGGTTAACACCGGGGAGCTGTTTTTT. The J gene is TRBJ2-2, the V gene TRBV7-2; 7 bases are a match to TRBD2. The germline CDR1 and CDR2 sequences are SGHTA and FQGNSA. Losses at the gene ends were 1 base for V and 2 bases for J; bases not matched to a gene: 7. This CDR3 has 17 residues.